The present entry profiles one TCR beta chain with its context. Its antigen is unknown. This sample stems from a study of CD8+ T cells in alopecia areata. The study's findings and limits: Sequencing of scalp samples also captures resident alphabeta T cells of normal skin. It was lesional scalp, especially alopecia totalis/universalis, that showed higher clonality than normal scalp.

The sequencing template was cDNA reverse transcribed from extracted RNA. Here immunoSEQ multiplex PCR was the method, and the copy in TCRdb shows in-frame clones only, minus some. The sample shows more than 95,000 clones, roughly half of them seen only once. Germline CDR1 is MNHNY and CDR2 is SVGAGI (reference sequence). V was pared by 0 bases and J by 3 bases, with 8 bases between. This CDR3 region has 14 residues. The specimen was CD4+ T cells sorted from blood. The source is a human donor in good health. The V and J genes are TRBV6-6 and TRBJ1-2; D ambiguous. The CDR3 region has the DNA TGTGCCAGCAGTTACTCCCGAGGGTACTATGGCTACACCTTC. Amino acid sequence: CASSYSRGYYGYTF.